Listed here are 3 T cell receptor beta chains from one sample, sequenced in a study of T-cell memory formation after mild COVID-19. One entry per CDR3 protein results from TCRdb running MiXCR on the 5' RACE reads. Altogether about half a million distinct CDR3 sequences are present, approximately 18% being singletons, with the ten largest covering roughly an eighth. The sample comprised PBMCs or a T cell subset sorted from them (not recorded which). These receptors originate from an adult woman who had mild COVID-19 (a few samples of this study predate the infection). Cell type and time point are not known.

V is TRBV10-3 and J is TRBJ2-3; possibly TRBD2 for D (5 bases). The CDR3 runs to 15 residues. CDR1 is ENHRY, CDR2 SYGVKD, per germline. V was trimmed by 3 bases and J by 1 base, leaving 11 bases between them. The chain's CDR3 is CAISEGGSGTDTQYF. In nucleotides, the CDR3 is TGTGCCATCAGTGAAGGCGGGTCCGGCACAGATACGCAGTATTTT.

This clonotype was counted only a few times. The CDR3 DNA follows: TGTGCCAGCAGCACGCAGGGTGAGCAGTTCTTC. It codes for CASSTQGEQFF. The chain uses TRBV7-9 and TRBJ2-1, with a tentative D call TRBD1 (5 bases). V shed 5 bases and J shed 9 bases, with 8 bases lying between them. CDR1 and CDR2 from the germline V gene are SEHNR and FQNEAQ (reference sequence). The length of the CDR3 is 11 residues. The whole variable domain, filled in from reference TRBV7-9 and TRBJ2-1, reads DTGVSQNPRHKITKRGQNVTFRCDPISEHNRLYWYRQTLGQGPEFLTYFQNEAQLEKSRLLSDRFSAERPKGSFSTLEIQRTEQGDSAMYLCASSTQGEQFFGPGTRLTVL.

The V call is TRBV18, the J call TRBJ2-3, with D possibly TRBD1 on 6 matching bases. Germline V gives CDR1 KGHSH, CDR2 LQKENI. The ends were cut back, 3 bases at V and 4 bases at J, with 8 bases in the middle. The CDR3 consists of 13 residues. The CDR3 loop reads CASSPGTPDTQYF. CDR3 sequence (DNA): TGTGCCAGCTCACCGGGGACACCAGATACGCAGTATTTT.